This TCR beta chain stems from a study of blood T cell repertoires in COVID-19. This CDR3 has 16 residues. V was pared by 4 bases and J by 4 bases, with 10 bases of the junction left unmatched. Germline assignment: CDR1 ENHRY and CDR2 SYGVKD. Profiling relied on immunoSEQ multiplex PCR, and the TCRdb table lists in-frame clones only, not all of them. Of 200,000 to 250,000 clones in the sample, roughly 85% were seen once. The chain recombines TRBV10-3 with TRBJ2-5, with TRBD1 matching over 9 bases. This TCR derives from a woman under 30 with acute or convalescent COVID-19. The sequenced sample consisted of peripheral blood. Written as DNA, the CDR3 is TGTGCCATCAGTGTCGGGGGAGACAGGGGGTCAGAGACCCAGTACTTC. Encoded protein: CAISVGGDRGSETQYF.